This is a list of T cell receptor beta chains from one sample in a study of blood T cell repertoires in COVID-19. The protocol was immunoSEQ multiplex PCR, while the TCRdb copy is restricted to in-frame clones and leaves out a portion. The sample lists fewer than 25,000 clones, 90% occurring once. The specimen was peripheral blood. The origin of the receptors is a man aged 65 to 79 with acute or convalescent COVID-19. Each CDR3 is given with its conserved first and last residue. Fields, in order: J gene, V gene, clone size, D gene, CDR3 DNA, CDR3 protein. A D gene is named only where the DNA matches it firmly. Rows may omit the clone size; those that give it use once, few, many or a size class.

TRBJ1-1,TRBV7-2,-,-,TGTGCCAGCAGCCGGGGGGTGAGGGTGCTGTCCAACGAAGCTTTCTTT,CASSRGVRVLSNEAFF
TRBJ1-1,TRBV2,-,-,TGTGCCAGCAACGCCGGGCAGGGCGGCACTGAAGCTTTCTTT,CASNAGQGGTEAFF
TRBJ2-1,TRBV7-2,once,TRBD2,TGTGCCAGCAGCCAGCGGGGGTCCCCCTCCAATGAGCAGTTCTTC,CASSQRGSPSNEQFF
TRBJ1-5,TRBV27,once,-,TGTGCCAGCAGTAAGACAGGTGCGAATCAGCCCCAGCATTTT,CASSKTGANQPQHF
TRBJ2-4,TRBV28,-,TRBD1,TGTGCCAGCAGCCCCGGGACAGGGGGCCTACTAGCCAAAAACATTCAGTACTTC,CASSPGTGGLLAKNIQYF
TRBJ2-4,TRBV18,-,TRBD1,TGTGCCAGCTCACCACCGGGACAGGAGATAGCCAAAAACATTCAGTACTTC,CASSPPGQEIAKNIQYF
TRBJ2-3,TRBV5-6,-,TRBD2,TGTGCCAGCAGCTTGTGGGGCAAGACTAGCGGGAGCGCAGATACGCAGTATTTT,CASSLWGKTSGSADTQYF
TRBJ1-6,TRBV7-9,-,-,TGTGCCAGCAGCTTAGGGACACTCAATAATTCACCCCTCCACTTT,CASSLGTLNNSPLHF
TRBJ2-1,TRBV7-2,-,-,TGTGCCAGCAGCTTTCGTTCGGGAGCGGCTGAGCAGTTCTTC,CASSFRSGAAEQFF
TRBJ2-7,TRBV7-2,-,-,TGTGCCAGCAGCTTTGGGCAGGGGCCTACCTACGAGCAGTACTTC,CASSFGQGPTYEQYF
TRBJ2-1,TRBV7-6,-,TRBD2,TGTGCCAGCAGCTTAAGGACTAGCGGGAGGGTCGACAATGAGCAGTTCTTC,CASSLRTSGRVDNEQFF
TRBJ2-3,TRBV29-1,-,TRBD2,TGCAGCGGTCTAGCGGGAGGTGATACGCAGTATTTT,CSGLAGGDTQYF
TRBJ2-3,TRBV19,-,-,TGTGCCAGTAGTCCCTCTCTTGGAACGAGGGCAGATACGCAGTATTTT,CASSPSLGTRADTQYF
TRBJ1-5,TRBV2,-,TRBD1,TGTGCCAGCAGCGAAAACCTGGAGGGGACAGGGGGGATCGCAGGACTGTGGCCCCAGCATTTT,CASSENLEGTGGIAGLWPQHF
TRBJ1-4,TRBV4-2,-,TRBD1,TGTGCCAGCAGCCAAAACAGGGGGTATCAGGCCGAAAAACTGTTTTTT,CASSQNRGYQAEKLFF
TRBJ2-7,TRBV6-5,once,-,TGTGCCAGCAGTTACCCGGCCGCGGCAGCTGGCGAGCAGTACTTC,CASSYPAAAAGEQYF